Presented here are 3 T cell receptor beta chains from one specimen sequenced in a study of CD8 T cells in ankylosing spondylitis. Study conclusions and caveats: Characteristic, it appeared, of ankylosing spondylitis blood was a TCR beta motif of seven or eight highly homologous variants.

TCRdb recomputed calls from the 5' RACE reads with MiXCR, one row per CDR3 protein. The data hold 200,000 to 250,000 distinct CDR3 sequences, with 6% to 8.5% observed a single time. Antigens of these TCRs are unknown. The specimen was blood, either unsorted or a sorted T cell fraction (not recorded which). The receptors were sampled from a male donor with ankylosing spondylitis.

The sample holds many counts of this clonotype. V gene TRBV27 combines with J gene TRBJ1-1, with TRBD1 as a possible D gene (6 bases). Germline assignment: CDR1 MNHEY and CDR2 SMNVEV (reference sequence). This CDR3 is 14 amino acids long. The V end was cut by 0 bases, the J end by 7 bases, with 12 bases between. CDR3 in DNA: TGTGCCAGCAGTTTATCGAACAGGGTTCATGAAGCTTTCTTT. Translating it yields CASSLSNRVHEAFF.

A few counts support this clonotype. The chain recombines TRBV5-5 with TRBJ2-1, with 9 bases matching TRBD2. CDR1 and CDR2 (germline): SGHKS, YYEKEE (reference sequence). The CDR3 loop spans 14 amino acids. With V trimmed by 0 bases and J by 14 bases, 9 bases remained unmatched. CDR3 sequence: CASSLVLAGEEEFF. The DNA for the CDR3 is TGTGCCAGCAGCTTGGTGTTAGCGGGGGAGGAGGAGTTCTTC.

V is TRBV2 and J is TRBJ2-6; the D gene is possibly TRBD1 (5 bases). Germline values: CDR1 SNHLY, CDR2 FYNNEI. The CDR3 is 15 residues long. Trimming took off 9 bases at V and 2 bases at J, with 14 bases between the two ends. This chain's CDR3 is CARRIRGAGANVLTF. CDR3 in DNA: TGTGCCAGACGTATAAGGGGCGCTGGGGCCAACGTCCTGACTTTC.